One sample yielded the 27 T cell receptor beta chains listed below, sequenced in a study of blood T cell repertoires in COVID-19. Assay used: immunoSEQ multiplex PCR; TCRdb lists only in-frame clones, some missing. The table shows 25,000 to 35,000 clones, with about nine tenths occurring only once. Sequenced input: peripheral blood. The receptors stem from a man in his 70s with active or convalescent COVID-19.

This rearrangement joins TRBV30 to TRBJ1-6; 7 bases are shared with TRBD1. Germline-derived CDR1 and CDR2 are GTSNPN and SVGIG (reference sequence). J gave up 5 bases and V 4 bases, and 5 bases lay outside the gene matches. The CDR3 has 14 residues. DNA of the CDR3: TGTGCCTGGACCGGGACAGATAATAATTCACCCCTCCACTTT. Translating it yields CAWTGTDNNSPLHF.

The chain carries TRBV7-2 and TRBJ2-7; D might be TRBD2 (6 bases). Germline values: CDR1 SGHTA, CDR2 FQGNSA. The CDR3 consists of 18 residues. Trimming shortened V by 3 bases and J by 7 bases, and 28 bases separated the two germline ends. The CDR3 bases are TGTGCCAGCAGCTTTTTGAACCCAAAGCTAGCGTCTAGGGAGGAGCAGTACTTC. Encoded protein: CASSFLNPKLASREEQYF.

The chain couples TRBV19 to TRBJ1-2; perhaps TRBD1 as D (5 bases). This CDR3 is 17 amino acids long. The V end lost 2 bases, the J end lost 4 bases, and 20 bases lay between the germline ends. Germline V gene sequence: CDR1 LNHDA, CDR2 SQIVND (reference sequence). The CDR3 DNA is TGTGCCAGTAGTATACATTCAGACAGAGAAGGCCGCTATGGCTACACCTTC. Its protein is CASSIHSDREGRYGYTF.

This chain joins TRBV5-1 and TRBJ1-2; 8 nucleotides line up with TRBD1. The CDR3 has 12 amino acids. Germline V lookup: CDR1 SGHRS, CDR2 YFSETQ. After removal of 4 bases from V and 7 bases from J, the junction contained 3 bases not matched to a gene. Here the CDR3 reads CASSTDRAGYTF. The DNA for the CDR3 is TGCGCCAGCAGCACGGACAGGGCTGGCTACACCTTC.

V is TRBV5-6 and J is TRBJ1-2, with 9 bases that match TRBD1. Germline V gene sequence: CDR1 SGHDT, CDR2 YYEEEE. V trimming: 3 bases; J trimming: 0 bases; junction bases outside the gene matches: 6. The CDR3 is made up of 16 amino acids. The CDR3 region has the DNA TGTGCCAGCAGCTGGGGGGACAGGGTAGCTAACTATGGCTACACCTTC. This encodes CASSWGDRVANYGYTF.

CDR3 residues: CSVGSQGHYGYTF. The CDR3 nucleotides are TGCAGCGTTGGAAGCCAGGGGCACTATGGCTACACCTTC. The chain couples TRBV29-1 to TRBJ1-2, with a weak D call TRBD1 (6 bases). The CDR3 runs 13 residues. V lost 4 bases and J 3 bases, leaving 12 bases between the germline ends. Germline V gene sequence: CDR1 SQVTM, CDR2 ANQGSEA.

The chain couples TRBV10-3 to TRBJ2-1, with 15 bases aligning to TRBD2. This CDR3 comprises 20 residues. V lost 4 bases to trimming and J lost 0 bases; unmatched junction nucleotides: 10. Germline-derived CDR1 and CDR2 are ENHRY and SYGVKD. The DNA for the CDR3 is TGTGCCATCAGTGGACTCTCCGGGACTAGCGGGGGGAGCTCCTACAATGAGCAGTTCTTC. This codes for CAISGLSGTSGGSSYNEQFF.

The CDR3 is CASSQELGGASNQPQHF. The CDR3 coding sequence is TGCGCCAGCAGCCAAGAGTTAGGGGGGGCTAGCAATCAGCCCCAGCATTTT. This chain links TRBV4-3 with TRBJ1-5; D is perhaps TRBD1 (6 bases). Germline V gene lookup returns CDR1 LGHNA and CDR2 YSLEER. V lost 0 bases and J 0 bases, leaving 12 bases between the germline ends. The CDR3 consists of 17 residues.

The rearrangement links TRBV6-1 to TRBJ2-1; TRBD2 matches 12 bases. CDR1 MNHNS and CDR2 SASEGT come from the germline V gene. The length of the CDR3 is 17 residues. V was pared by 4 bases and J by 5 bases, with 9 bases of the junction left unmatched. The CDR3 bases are TGTGCCAGCAGTGGCCGGAAGACTAGCGGGAGTAACAATGAGCAGTTCTTC. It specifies CASSGRKTSGSNNEQFF.

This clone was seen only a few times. The CDR3 spells CASSPGGVGEQFF. The CDR3 DNA sequence: TGCGCCAGCAGCCCCGGGGGGGTGGGTGAGCAGTTCTTC. The rearrangement links TRBV4-1 to TRBJ2-1; the match to TRBD2 covers 8 bases. Germline V gives CDR1 MGHRA, CDR2 YSYEKL. J was trimmed by 9 bases and V by 4 bases; bases with no gene match: 5. CDR3 length: 13 amino acids.

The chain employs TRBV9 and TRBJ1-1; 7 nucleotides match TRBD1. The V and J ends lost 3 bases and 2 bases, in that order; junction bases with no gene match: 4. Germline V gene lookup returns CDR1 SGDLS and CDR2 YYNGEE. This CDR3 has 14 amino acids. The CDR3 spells CASSEGTANTEAFF. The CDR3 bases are TGTGCCAGCAGCGAAGGGACAGCTAACACTGAAGCTTTCTTT. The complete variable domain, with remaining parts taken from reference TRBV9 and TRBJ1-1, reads DSGVTQTPKHLITATGQRVTLRCSPRSGDLSVYWYQQSLDQGLQFLIQYYNGEERAKGNILERFSAQQFPDLHSELNLSSLELGDSALYFCASSEGTANTEAFFGQGTRLTVV.

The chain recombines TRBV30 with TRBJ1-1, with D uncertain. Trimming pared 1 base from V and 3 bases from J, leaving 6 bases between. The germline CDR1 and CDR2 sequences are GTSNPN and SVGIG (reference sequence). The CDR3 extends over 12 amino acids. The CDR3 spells CAWSGGDTEAFF. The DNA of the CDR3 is TGTGCCTGGAGTGGCGGGGACACTGAAGCTTTCTTT.

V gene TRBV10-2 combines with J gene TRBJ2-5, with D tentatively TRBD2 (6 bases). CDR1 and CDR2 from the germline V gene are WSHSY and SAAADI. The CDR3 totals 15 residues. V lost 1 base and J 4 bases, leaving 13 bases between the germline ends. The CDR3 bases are TGCGCCAGCAGTGAGTGGGTTAGCGGTGGAGAGACCCAGTACTTC. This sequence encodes CASSEWVSGGETQYF.

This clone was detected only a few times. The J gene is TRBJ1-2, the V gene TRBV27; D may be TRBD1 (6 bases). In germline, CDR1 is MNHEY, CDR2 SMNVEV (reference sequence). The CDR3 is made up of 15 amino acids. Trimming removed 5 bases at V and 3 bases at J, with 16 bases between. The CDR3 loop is CASSPSGQGYYGYTF. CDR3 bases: TGTGCCAGCAGTCCGTCCGGGCAGGGGTACTATGGCTACACCTTC.

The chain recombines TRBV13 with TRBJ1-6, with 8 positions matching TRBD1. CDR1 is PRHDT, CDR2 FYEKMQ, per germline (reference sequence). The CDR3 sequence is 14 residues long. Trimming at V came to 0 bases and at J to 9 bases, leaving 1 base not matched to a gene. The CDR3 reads CASSLGQGGSPLHF. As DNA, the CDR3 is TGTGCCAGCAGCTTAGGACAGGGGGGTTCACCCCTCCACTTT.

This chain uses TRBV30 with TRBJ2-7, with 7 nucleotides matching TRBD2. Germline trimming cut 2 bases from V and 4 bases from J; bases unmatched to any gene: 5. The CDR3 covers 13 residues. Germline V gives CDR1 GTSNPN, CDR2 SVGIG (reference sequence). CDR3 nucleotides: TGTGCCTGGAGTCTGGGGGGGGAGTACGAGCAGTACTTC. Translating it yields CAWSLGGEYEQYF.

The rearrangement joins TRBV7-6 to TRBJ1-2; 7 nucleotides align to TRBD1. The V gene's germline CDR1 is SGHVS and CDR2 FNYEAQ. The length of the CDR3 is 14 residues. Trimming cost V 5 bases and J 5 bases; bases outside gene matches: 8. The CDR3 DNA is TGTGCCAGCAGCACGGGACAGCCAACTTATGGCTACACCTTC. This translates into CASSTGQPTYGYTF. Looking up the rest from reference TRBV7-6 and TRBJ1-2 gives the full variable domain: GAGVSQSPRYKVTKRGQDVALRCDPISGHVSLYWYRQALGQGPEFLTYFNYEAQQDKSGLPNDRFSAERPEGSISTLTIQRTEQRDSAMYRCASSTGQPTYGYTFGSGTRLTVV.

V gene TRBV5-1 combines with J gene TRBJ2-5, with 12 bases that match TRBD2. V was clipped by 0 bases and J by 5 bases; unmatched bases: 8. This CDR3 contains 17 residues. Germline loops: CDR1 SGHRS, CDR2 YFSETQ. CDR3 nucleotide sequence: TGCGCCAGCAGCTTGGGGTACACTAGCGGGGGGACCGAGACCCAGTACTTC. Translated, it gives CASSLGYTSGGTETQYF.

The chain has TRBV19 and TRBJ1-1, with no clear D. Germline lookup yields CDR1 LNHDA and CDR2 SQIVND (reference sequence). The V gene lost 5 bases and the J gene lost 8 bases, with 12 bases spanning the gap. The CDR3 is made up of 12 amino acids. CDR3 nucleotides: TGTGCCAGTAGTCCGAGTGGGAGAGAAGCTTTCTTT. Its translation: CASSPSGREAFF.

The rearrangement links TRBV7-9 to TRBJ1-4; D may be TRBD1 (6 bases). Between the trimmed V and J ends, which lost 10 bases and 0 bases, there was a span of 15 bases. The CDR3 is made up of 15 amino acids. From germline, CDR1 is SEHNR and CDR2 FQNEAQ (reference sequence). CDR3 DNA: TGTGCCACCCAAGGACAGACTACAACTAATGAAAAACTGTTTTTT. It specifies CATQGQTTTNEKLFF.

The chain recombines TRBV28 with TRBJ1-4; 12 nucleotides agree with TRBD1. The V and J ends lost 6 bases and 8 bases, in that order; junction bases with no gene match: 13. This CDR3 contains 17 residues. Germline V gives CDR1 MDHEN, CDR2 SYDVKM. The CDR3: CASSGGQGARLREKLFF. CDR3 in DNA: TGTGCCAGCAGCGGGGGACAGGGGGCAAGATTGAGAGAAAAACTGTTTTTT.

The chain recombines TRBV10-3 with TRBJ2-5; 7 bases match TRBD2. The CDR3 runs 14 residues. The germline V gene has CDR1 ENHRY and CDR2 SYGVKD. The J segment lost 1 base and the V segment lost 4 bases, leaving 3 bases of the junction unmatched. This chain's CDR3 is CAISAGLSQETQYF. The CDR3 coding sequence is TGTGCCATCAGTGCGGGACTAAGCCAAGAGACCCAGTACTTC.

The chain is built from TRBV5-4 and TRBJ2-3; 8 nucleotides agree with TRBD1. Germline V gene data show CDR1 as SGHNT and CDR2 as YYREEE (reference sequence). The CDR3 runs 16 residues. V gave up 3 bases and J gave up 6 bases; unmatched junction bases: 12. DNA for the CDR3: TGTGCCAGCAGCTCCGACAGGGGTTCTAGAGCCGATACGCAGTATTTT. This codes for CASSSDRGSRADTQYF.

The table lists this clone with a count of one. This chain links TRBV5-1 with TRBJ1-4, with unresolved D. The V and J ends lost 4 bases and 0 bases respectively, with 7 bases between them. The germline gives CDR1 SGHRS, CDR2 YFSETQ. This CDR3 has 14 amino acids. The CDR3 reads CASSLGATNEKLFF. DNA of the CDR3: TGCGCCAGCAGCCTCGGTGCAACTAATGAAAAACTGTTTTTT.

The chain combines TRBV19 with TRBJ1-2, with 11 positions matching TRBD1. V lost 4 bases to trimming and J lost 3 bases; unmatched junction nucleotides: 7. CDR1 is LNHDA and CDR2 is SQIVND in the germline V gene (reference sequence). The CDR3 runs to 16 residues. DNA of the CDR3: TGTGCCAGTAGTACACCAGGACAGGGGGCTTACTATGGCTACACCTTC. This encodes CASSTPGQGAYYGYTF.

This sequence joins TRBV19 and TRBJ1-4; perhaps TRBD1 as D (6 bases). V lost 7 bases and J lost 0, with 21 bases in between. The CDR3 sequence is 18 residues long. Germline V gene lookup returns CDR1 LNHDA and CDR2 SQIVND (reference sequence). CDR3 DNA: TGTGCCAGTAAAACCGTATCACAGGGCCGGGCAACTAATGAAAAACTGTTTTTT. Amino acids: CASKTVSQGRATNEKLFF.

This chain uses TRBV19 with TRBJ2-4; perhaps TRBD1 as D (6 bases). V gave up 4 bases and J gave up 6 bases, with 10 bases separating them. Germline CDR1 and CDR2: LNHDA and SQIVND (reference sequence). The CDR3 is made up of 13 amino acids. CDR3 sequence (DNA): TGTGCCAGTAGTAATAAACAGGGAAACATTCAGTACTTC. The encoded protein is CASSNKQGNIQYF.